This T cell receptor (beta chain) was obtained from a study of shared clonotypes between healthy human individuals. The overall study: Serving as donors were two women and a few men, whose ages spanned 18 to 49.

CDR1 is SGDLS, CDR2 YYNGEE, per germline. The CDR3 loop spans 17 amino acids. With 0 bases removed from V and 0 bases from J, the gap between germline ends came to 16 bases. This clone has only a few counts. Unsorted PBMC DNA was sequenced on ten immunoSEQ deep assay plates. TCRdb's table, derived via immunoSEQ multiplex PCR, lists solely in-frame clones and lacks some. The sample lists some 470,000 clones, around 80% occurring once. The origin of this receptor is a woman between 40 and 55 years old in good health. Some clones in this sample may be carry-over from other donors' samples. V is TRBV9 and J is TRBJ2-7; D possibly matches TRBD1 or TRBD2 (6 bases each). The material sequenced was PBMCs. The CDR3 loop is CASSVAPRGRNSYEQYF. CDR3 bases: TGTGCCAGCAGCGTAGCCCCGAGGGGGAGGAACTCCTACGAGCAGTACTTC.